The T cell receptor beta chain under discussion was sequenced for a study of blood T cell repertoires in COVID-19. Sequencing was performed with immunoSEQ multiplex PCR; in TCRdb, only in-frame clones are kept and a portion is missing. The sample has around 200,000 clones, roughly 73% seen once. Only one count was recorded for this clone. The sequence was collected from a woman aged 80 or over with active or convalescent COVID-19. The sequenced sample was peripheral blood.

The CDR3 spells CATSDPGYPYEQYF. CDR3 coding DNA: TGTGCCACCAGTGACCCAGGTTACCCCTACGAGCAGTACTTC. This sequence joins TRBV24-1 and TRBJ2-7, with D uncertain. The CDR3 has 14 residues. In germline, CDR1 is KGHDR, CDR2 SFDVKD. Between the trimmed V and J ends, which lost 4 bases and 2 bases, there was a span of 11 bases.